This record looks at one T cell receptor (beta chain) sequence and its context. Its antigen is undetermined. Libraries were prepared by immunoSEQ multiplex PCR; TCRdb keeps only in-frame clonotypes and omits some of them. The sample holds tens of thousands of clones, over 65% seen once. The data were obtained in a study of lymphopenia after photon versus proton radiotherapy. Broader study findings: Larger post-nadir TCR diversity loss correlated inversely with survival in deceased patients.

The sequences come from peripheral blood, collected from a patient treated with photon-based radiotherapy. This sequence was found in a man aged 50 or older with gastric cancer.

CDR3 region: CASSGHFSSTDTQYF. Here the CDR3 DNA reads TGTGCCAGCAGCGGACATTTCTCTAGCACAGATACGCAGTATTTT. The chain has TRBV6-1 and TRBJ2-3; TRBD1 is a possible D gene (5 bases). The length of the CDR3 is 15 residues. Per the germline V gene, CDR1 is MNHNS and CDR2 is SASEGT. With 6 bases removed from V and 0 bases from J, the gap between germline ends came to 13 bases.